Ten or more counts support the clone carrying this T cell receptor (beta chain). Its cognate antigen is unknown. Fresh peripheral blood, around 9.2 ml of it, supplied the PBMCs. The data were taken from a study of T cells in Graves' hyperthyroidism and ophthalmopathy. The germline gives CDR1 LGHNT, CDR2 FRNRAP. Between the trimmed V and J ends, which lost 5 bases and 5 bases, there was a span of 4 bases. The CDR3 is 11 residues long. Findings and caveats of the study: Separating ophthalmopathy from stable hyperthyroidism was achieved by a 13 V-J model. Ophthalmopathy onset followed model prediction by a median about seven months. Researchers found most expanded thyroid clonotypes above 0.001 in blood as well.

Amplified regions were TCR beta CDR3 sequences from RNA transcripts. TCR CDR3 regions were first amplified by RT-PCR with HTBI primers. MiXCR was run by TCRdb on the multiplex PCR reads, yielding one entry per CDR3 protein. The data show 360,000 or so distinct CDR3 sequences, 15% to 20% seen once. The receptor comes from a woman aged 40 to 50 with Graves' ophthalmopathy. The chain is built from TRBV12-5 and TRBJ1-5; D is ambiguous. The sequenced sample consisted of blood. CDR3 nucleotides: TGTGCTAGTGGTCCCGATCAGCCCCAGCATTTT. Amino acids: CASGPDQPQHF. Variable domain in full (rest from reference TRBV12-5 and TRBJ1-5): DARVTQTPRHKVTEMGQEVTMRCQPILGHNTVFWYRQTMMQGLELLAYFRNRAPLDDSGMPKDRFSAEMPDATLATLKIQPSEPRDSAVYFCASGPDQPQHFGDGTRLSIL.